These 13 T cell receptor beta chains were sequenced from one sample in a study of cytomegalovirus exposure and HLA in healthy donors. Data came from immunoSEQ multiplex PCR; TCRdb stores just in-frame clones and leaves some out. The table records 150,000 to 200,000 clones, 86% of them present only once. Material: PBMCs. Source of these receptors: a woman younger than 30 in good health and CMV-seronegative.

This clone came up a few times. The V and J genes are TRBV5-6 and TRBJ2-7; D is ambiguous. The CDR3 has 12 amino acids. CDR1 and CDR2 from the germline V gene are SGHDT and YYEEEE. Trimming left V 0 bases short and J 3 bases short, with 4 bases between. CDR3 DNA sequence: TGTGCCAGCAGCTTGGACGGCTACGAGCAGTACTTC. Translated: CASSLDGYEQYF.

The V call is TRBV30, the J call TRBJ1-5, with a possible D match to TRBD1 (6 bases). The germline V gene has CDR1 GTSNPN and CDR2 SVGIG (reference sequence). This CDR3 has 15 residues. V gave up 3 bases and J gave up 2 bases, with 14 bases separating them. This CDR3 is CAWRAQGRGNQPQHF. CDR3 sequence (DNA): TGTGCCTGGAGGGCACAGGGTCGTGGCAATCAGCCCCAGCATTTT.

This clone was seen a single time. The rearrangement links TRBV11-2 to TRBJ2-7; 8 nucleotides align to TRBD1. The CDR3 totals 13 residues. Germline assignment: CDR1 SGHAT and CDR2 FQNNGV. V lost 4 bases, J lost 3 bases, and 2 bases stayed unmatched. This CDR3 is CASSWTGYYEQYF. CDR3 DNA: TGTGCCAGCAGCTGGACAGGGTACTACGAGCAGTACTTC.

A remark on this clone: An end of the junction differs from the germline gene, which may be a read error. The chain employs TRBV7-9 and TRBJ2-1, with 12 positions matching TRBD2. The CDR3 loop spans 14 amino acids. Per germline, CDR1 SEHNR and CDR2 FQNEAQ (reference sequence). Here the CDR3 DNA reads TGTGCCAGCAGCCTAGCGGGAGGGCCGGTTGAGCAGTTCTTC. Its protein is CASSLAGGPVEQFF.

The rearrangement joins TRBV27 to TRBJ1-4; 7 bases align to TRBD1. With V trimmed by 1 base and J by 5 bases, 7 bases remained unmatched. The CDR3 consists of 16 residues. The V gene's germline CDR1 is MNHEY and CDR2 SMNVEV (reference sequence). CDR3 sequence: CASSLYGDRKNEKLFF. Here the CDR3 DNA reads TGTGCCAGCAGTTTATACGGGGACAGAAAGAATGAAAAACTGTTTTTT.

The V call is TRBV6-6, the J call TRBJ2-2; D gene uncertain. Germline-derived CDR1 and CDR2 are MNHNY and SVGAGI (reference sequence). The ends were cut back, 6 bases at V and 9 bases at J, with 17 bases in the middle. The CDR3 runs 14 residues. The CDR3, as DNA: TGTGCCAGCAGCCCCACTATAGAAGCGTGGGAGCTGTTTTTT. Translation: CASSPTIEAWELFF.

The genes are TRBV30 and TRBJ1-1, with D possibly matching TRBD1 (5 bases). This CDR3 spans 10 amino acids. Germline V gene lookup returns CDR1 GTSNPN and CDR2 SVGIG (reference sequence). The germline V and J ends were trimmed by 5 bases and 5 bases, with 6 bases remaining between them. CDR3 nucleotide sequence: TGTGCCTGGCGGGGGACTGAAGCTTTCTTT. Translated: CAWRGTEAFF.

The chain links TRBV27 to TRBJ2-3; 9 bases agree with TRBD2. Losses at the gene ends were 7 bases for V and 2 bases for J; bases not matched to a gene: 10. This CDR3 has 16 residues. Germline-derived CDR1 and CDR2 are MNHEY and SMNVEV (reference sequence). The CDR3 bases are TGTGCCAGCAACATTCGGCTAGCGGGACCCACAGATACGCAGTATTTT. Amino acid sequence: CASNIRLAGPTDTQYF.

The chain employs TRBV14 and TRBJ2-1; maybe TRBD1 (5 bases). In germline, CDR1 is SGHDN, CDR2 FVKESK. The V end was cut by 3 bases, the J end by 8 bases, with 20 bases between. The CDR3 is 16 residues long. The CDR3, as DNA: TGTGCCAGCAGCCAGATAAGGAGACAGACATCCCATGAGCAGTTCTTC. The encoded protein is CASSQIRRQTSHEQFF.

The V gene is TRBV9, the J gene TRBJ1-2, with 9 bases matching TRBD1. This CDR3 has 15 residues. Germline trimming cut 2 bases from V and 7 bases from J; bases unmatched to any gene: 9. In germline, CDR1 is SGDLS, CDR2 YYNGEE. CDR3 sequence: CASSVLDRGASGYTF. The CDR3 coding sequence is TGTGCCAGCAGCGTTTTGGACAGGGGAGCAAGTGGCTACACCTTC.

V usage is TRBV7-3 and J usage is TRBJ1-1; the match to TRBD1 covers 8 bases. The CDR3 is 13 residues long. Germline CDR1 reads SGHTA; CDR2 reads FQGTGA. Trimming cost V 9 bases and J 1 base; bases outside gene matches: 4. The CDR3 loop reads CASSQGANTEAFF. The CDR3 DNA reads TGTGCCAGTAGTCAGGGGGCGAACACTGAAGCTTTCTTT.

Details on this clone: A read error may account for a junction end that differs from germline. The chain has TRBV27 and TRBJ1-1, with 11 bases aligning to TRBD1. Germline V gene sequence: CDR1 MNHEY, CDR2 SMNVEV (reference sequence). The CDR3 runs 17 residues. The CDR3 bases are TGTGCCAGCAGTTCCCGGGACAGGGGGGTGTTGAAGACTGAAGCTTTCTTT. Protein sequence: CASSSRDRGVLKTEAFF.

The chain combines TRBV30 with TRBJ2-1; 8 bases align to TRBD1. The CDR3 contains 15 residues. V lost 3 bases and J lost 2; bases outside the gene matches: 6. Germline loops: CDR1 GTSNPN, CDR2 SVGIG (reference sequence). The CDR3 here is CAWRLGTGPYNEQFF. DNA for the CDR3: TGTGCCTGGAGACTAGGGACAGGCCCCTACAATGAGCAGTTCTTC. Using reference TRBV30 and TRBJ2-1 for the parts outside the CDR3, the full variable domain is SQTIHQWPATLVQPVGSPLSLECTVEGTSNPNLYWYRQAAGRGLQLLFYSVGIGQISSEVPQNLSASRPQDRQFILSSKKLLLSDSGFYLCAWRLGTGPYNEQFFGPGTRLTVL.